This T cell receptor beta chain stems from a study of blood T cell repertoires in COVID-19. In the study overall: COVID-19 samples, acute and convalescent, were from the United States, Italy and Spain. PBMCs, B-cell-depleted T cells, or T cells were the source of the cDNA or gDNA that made up the material.

Under the authors' procedure: Amplification from reference gene primers served as the basis for estimated nucleated cell counts. Sequencing was performed with immunoSEQ multiplex PCR; in TCRdb, only in-frame clones are kept and a portion is missing. D and trimming come from the DNA, and the V and J calls and clone size come from that table. The repertoire consists of about 120,000 clones, with 86% occurring once and the leading ten covering less than 5%. CDR1 and CDR2 from the germline V gene are PRHDT and FYEKMQ (reference sequence). The CDR3 is 15 amino acids. V lost 5 bases, J lost 8 bases, and 18 bases lay in between.

The J gene is TRBJ1-4, the V gene TRBV13, with no clear D. The material sequenced was peripheral blood. The receptor was derived from a man aged 35-49 years with acute or convalescent COVID-19. The DNA for the CDR3 is TGTGCCAGCAGCCTGAAGGTGGGGTCGGGGGAAAAACTGTTTTTT. Protein sequence: CASSLKVGSGEKLFF.